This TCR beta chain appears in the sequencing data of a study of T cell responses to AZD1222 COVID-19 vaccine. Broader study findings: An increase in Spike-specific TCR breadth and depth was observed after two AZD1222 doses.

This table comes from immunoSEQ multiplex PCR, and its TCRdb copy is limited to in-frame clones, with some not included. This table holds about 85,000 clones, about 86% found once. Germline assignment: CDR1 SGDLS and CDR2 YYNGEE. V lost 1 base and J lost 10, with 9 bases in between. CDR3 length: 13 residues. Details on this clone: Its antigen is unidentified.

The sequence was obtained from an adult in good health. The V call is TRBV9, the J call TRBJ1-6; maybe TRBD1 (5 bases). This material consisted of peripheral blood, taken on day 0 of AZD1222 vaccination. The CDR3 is CASSVLGVSPLHF. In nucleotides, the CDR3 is TGTGCCAGCAGCGTACTAGGGGTATCACCCCTCCACTTT.